The present T cell receptor beta chain was sequenced within a study of blood T cells in healthy people across ages. Study findings and constraints: When one million T cells were used, diversity estimates were thought to be underestimates.

The use of a sample-barcoded 5' primer and a J-beta primer mix characterized a second PCR of roughly 6 to 11 cycles. TCRdb analysed the 5' RACE reads with MiXCR anew, one entry per CDR3 protein. The data show hundreds of thousands of distinct CDR3 sequences, more than 55% seen once. As regards this clonotype: Its antigen is unknown.

The trim removed 5 bases at V and 5 bases at J, leaving 11 bases unmatched. CDR1 SGHRS and CDR2 YFSETQ come from the germline V gene. This CDR3 spans 15 amino acids. Source material: blood. The genes are TRBV5-1 and TRBJ1-1; 8 positions match TRBD1. The clonotype comes from a man between 35 and 55 years old in good health. The CDR3 region has the DNA TGCGCCAGCAGGCCGGGTAGGACAGGGTATACTGAAGCTTTCTTT. Translating gives CASRPGRTGYTEAFF.